This TCR beta chain was recorded in a study of T cells expressing NK-cell markers. Study background: Researchers got TCR beta repertoires out of sorted CD3+CD56+NKG2C+, CD3+CD56+NKG2C- and CD3+CD56-NKG2C+ T cells. Just one sequenced donor of eight was HCMV-seronegative, while seven were seropositive.

CDR1 and CDR2 from the germline V gene are SNHLY and FYNNEI. This CDR3 spans 14 amino acids. From the 5' RACE reads, TCRdb lists one entry per CDR3 protein and no DNA. The sample features tens of thousands of distinct CDR3 sequences, with roughly 60% in its top ten. The chain carries TRBV2 and TRBJ2-7; the TCRdb D gene call, TRBD1, has no DNA to confirm it. Sequences were obtained from blood T cells: a sorted CD56 or NKG2C T cell subset, CD4+ or CD8+ T cells, or bulk PBMC T cells (not recorded which). The TCR was taken from a woman aged 18 to 75 in good health. CDR3 sequence: CASSARVLSYEQYF.